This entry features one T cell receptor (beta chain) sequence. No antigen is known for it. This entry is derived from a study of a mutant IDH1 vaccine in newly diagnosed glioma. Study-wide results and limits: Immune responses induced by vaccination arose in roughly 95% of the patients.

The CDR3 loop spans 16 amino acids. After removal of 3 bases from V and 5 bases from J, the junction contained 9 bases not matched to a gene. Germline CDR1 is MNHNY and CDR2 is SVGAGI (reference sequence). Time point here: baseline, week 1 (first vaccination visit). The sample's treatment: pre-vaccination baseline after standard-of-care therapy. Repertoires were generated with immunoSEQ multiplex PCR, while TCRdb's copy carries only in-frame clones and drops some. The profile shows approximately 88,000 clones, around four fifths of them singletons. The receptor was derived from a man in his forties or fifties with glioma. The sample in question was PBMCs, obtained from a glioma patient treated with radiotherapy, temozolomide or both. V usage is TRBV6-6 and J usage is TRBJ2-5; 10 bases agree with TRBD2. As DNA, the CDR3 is TGTGCCAGCAGTTATAGTGCTAGCGGGAGTTCGGAGACCCAGTACTTC. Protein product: CASSYSASGSSETQYF.